Described below is a single T cell receptor (beta chain) sequence and its context. Its antigen is not identified. This specimen belongs to a study of CD8 T cells in ankylosing spondylitis. Regarding the study as a whole: Researchers report that disease-linked clones proved CD8+ and relatively rare in peripheral blood. Enrichment of disease-linked clones was reportedly significant in matched ankylosing spondylitis synovial fluid. Earlier studies detected some motif variants in reactive arthritis synovial fluid and blood. It appeared that ankylosing spondylitis blood was characterized by a TCR beta motif of seven or eight highly homologous variants.

A quantitative 5'-RACE method, one with molecular barcodes, was used to make TCR beta libraries. In TCRdb, the 5' RACE reads were re-called with MiXCR into one record per CDR3 protein. This sample yields 670,000 or so distinct CDR3 sequences, of which 19% are seen a single time; 15% to 20% belongs to the top ten. The ends were cut back, 0 bases at V and 10 bases at J, with 18 bases in the middle. The CDR3 has 16 residues. Germline CDR1 reads MNHEY; CDR2 reads SVGEGT. V and J are TRBV6-2 or TRBV6-3 and TRBJ1-4; tentative D call: TRBD1 (5 bases). This TCR was sampled from a male donor with ankylosing spondylitis. The sample was blood, either unsorted or a sorted T cell fraction (not recorded which). The CDR3 loop is CASSYSSGPRGGKLFF. Written as DNA, the CDR3 is TGTGCCAGCAGTTACTCTTCGGGACCCAGAGGAGGAAAACTGTTTTTT.